This TCR beta chain appears in the sequencing data of a study of radiation and T cells in renal cell carcinoma. Using immunoSEQ multiplex PCR, the repertoire was profiled, and TCRdb retains in-frame clones only, with some absent. The table lists about 130,000 clones, roughly 88% of them singletons. The CDR3 contains 15 residues. The V gene's germline CDR1 is SGDLS and CDR2 YYNGEE. Deletions cut 3 bases from V and 2 bases from J, with 13 bases between. Time point in this sample: baseline pretreatment blood. Indicated treatment: 15 Gy SBRT to primary tumor, nephrectomy 4 weeks later. Sequenced material: blood, taken from a patient whose treatment included radiotherapy and nephrectomy. The rearrangement links TRBV9 to TRBJ2-3; TRBD1 is a possible D gene (6 bases). This receptor was taken from a woman aged 45-65 years with renal cell carcinoma. The CDR3 coding sequence is TGTGCCAGCAGCGAGCCAGGGGATCTCACAGATACGCAGTATTTT. It encodes CASSEPGDLTDTQYF.